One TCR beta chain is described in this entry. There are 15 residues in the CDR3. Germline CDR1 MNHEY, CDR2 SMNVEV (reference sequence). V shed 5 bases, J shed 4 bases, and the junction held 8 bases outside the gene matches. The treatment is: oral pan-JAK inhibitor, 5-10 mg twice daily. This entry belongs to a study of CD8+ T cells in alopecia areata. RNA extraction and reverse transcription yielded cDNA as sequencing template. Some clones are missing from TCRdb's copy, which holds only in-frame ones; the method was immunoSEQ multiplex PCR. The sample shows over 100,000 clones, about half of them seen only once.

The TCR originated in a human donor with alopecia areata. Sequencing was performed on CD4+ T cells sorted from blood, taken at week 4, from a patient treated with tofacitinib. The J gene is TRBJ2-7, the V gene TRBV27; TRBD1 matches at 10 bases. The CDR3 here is CASSTDRGRKYEQYF. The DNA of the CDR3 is TGTGCCAGCAGTACCGACAGGGGGCGAAAATACGAGCAGTACTTC.